This TCR beta chain was captured in a study of CD8 T cells in Susac syndrome. On the study more broadly: Treatment at blood withdrawal was none, corticosteroids, or intravenous immunoglobulin alone in Susac syndrome patients. Study observations and caveats: CD4+ repertoires of Susac syndrome patients lacked detectable clonal expansion.

Random hexamers were used to reverse transcribe roughly 0.5 to 1 ug of RNA. The method of amplification for TCR beta CDR3 was immunoSEQ multiplex PCR, covering 54 Vbeta and 13 Jbeta. TCRdb re-called the immunoSEQ multiplex PCR reads through MiXCR, storing one row per CDR3 protein. The sample has about 140,000 distinct CDR3 sequences, roughly 94% seen once; the top ten hold 0.13% to 0.15%. Under recently defined diagnostic criteria, the patients with Susac syndrome qualified as having definite or probable disease. Worth noting for this clonotype: Its target is unknown.

CDR3 length: 12 residues. The germline V and J ends were trimmed by 3 bases and 8 bases, with 10 bases remaining between them. Germline CDR1 and CDR2: LGHDT and YNNKEL (reference sequence). V usage is TRBV3-1 and J usage is TRBJ1-2, with D possibly matching TRBD1 (5 bases). The sequencing sample was made of CD4+ T cells from PBMCs. This receptor was obtained from a human donor with Susac syndrome. This chain's CDR3 is CASSQGLRGYTF. The CDR3, as DNA: TGTGCCAGCAGCCAGGGGCTTAGAGGCTACACCTTC.